The 21 T cell receptor beta chains listed next were all sequenced from one sample in a study of response to subunit inactivated influenza vaccine. A single record per CDR3 protein comes from TCRdb applying MiXCR to the RT-PCR reads. The sample has 500,000 to 550,000 distinct CDR3 sequences; less than 25% are singletons. A further study also used this sample, focusing on T cells expressing NK-cell markers. From that second work: 5'RACE template switching with UMIs produced the TCR beta cDNA.

Source: CD4+ T cells sorted from PBMCs, taken about 11 days after vaccination. The source of these receptors is a man aged 50 to 59 who received an inactivated influenza vaccine.

V is TRBV29-1 and J is TRBJ1-1; 8 positions match TRBD1. Germline V gene data show CDR1 as SQVTM and CDR2 as ANQGSEA. V lost 2 bases to trimming and J lost 1 base; unmatched junction nucleotides: 6. The CDR3 runs to 15 residues. Here the CDR3 DNA reads TGCAGCGTTGAAACTTCCGGGACAGGGAACACTGAAGCTTTCTTT. Translated: CSVETSGTGNTEAFF.

There are a few counts of this clonotype. The chain uses TRBV7-9 and TRBJ1-6; 9 positions agree with TRBD1. CDR1 is SEHNR and CDR2 is FQNEAQ in the germline V gene (reference sequence). The V and J ends lost 4 bases and 13 bases, in that order; junction bases with no gene match: 8. CDR3 length equals 14 residues. The CDR3 bases are TGTGCCAGCAGCTCCCCGGGACAGGGTATCCCCCTCCACTTT. Amino acid sequence: CASSSPGQGIPLHF.

V is TRBV28 and J is TRBJ2-1; 7 bases are shared with TRBD2. V was clipped by 4 bases and J by 2 bases; unmatched bases: 14. The germline V gene has CDR1 MDHEN and CDR2 SYDVKM. The CDR3 contains 18 residues. The CDR3, as DNA: TGTGCCAGCAGTTCCCAGAGGTTGGCGGGAGTGACCTACAATGAGCAGTTCTTC. It specifies CASSSQRLAGVTYNEQFF.

The chain is built from TRBV12-3 or TRBV12-4 and TRBJ2-1; D assignment may be TRBD1 or TRBD2 (5 bases each). The CDR3 covers 15 residues. V lost 1 base and J lost 9, with 16 bases in between. DNA of the CDR3: TGTGCCAGCAGTTTAGGGGGGTATTTGGTGGGTGAGCAGTTCTTC. It is translated as CASSLGGYLVGEQFF.

This chain joins TRBV19 and TRBJ2-3; TRBD2 is a possible D gene (6 bases). Trimming removed 7 bases from V and 6 bases from J, with 26 bases in between. This CDR3 region has 17 residues. Germline V gene lookup returns CDR1 LNHDA and CDR2 SQIVND (reference sequence). The CDR3 spells CASTVLGGATQSDTQYF. DNA for the CDR3: TGTGCCAGTACCGTCCTCGGCGGGGCGACCCAATCCGATACGCAGTATTTT. The full variable domain, in which reference TRBV19 and TRBJ2-3 provide the parts outside the CDR3, is DGGITQSPKYLFRKEGQNVTLSCEQNLNHDAMYWYRQDPGQGLRLIYYSQIVNDFQKGDIAEGYSVSREKKESFPLTVTSAQKNPTAFYLCASTVLGGATQSDTQYFGPGTRLTVL.

The chain has TRBV28 and TRBJ2-2, with a weak D call TRBD2 (6 bases). Germline V gives CDR1 MDHEN, CDR2 SYDVKM. The CDR3 is made up of 15 amino acids. V lost 3 bases and J lost 4, with 12 bases in between. CDR3 amino acids: CASSFSGDLTGELFF. The CDR3 bases are TGTGCCAGCAGTTTTTCGGGGGACCTCACCGGGGAGCTGTTTTTT.

The J gene is TRBJ2-3, the V gene TRBV19; TRBD1 matches at 9 bases. The germline gives CDR1 LNHDA, CDR2 SQIVND (reference sequence). CDR3 size: 15 residues. V dropped 10 bases and J dropped 2; count of bases not matched to a gene: 10. CDR3 region: CATNPQGALTDTQYF. DNA for the CDR3: TGTGCCACTAACCCACAGGGGGCGCTCACAGATACGCAGTATTTT.

This chain joins TRBV28 and TRBJ2-7; TRBD2 aligns across 13 bases. V lost 4 bases, J lost 6 bases, and 6 bases stayed unmatched. The CDR3 is 15 residues long. Germline CDR1 and CDR2: MDHEN and SYDVKM. As DNA, the CDR3 is TGTGCCAGCAGTTCGCCGGGACTAGCGGGACGCGAGCAGTACTTC. It translates to CASSSPGLAGREQYF.

The table lists this clonotype with a few counts. The chain couples TRBV2 to TRBJ2-7; the D call may be TRBD1 or TRBD2 (5 bases each). CDR1 is SNHLY and CDR2 is FYNNEI in the germline V gene. Trimming pared 1 base from V and 2 bases from J, leaving 12 bases between. There are 15 residues in the CDR3. The CDR3 is CASSEGWGRTYEQYF. The CDR3 nucleotides read TGTGCCAGCAGTGAAGGGTGGGGACGGACCTACGAGCAGTACTTC. Drawing the rest from reference TRBV2 and TRBJ2-7, the complete variable domain is EPEVTQTPSHQVTQMGQEVILRCVPISNHLYFYWYRQILGQKVEFLVSFYNNEISEKSEIFDDQFSVERPDGSNFTLKIRSTKLEDSAMYFCASSEGWGRTYEQYFGPGTRLTVT.

The chain uses TRBV19 and TRBJ2-1; TRBD1 agrees at 9 bases. The CDR3 loop spans 17 amino acids. The germline V gene encodes CDR1 LNHDA and CDR2 SQIVND (reference sequence). V was clipped by 8 bases and J by 3 bases; unmatched bases: 14. The CDR3 sequence: CASSGTGSGTNYNEQFF. Written as DNA, the CDR3 is TGTGCCAGTTCCGGGACAGGGTCGGGGACCAACTACAATGAGCAGTTCTTC.

The chain recombines TRBV5-6 with TRBJ2-3, with TRBD2 matching 7 bases. This CDR3 is built from 15 residues. V lost 2 bases to trimming and J lost 7 bases; unmatched junction nucleotides: 10. The germline V gene has CDR1 SGHDT and CDR2 YYEEEE. CDR3 DNA sequence: TGTGCCAGCAGCTTCTTCAGCGGGGCCCCCAATACGCAGTATTTT. It is translated as CASSFFSGAPNTQYF.

The genes are TRBV15 and TRBJ1-4; 9 bases match TRBD1. Losses at the gene ends were 3 bases for V and 3 bases for J; bases not matched to a gene: 5. The germline CDR1 and CDR2 sequences are LNHNV and YYDKDF (reference sequence). The CDR3 extends over 16 amino acids. In nucleotides, the CDR3 is TGTGCCACCAGCAGGGTGACAGGGGGAGCTAATGAAAAACTGTTTTTT. Its protein product is CATSRVTGGANEKLFF.

There are a few counts of this clonotype. The V and J genes are TRBV20-1 and TRBJ2-1, with D unclear. Germline CDR1 reads DFQATT; CDR2 reads SNEGSKA (reference sequence). The CDR3 length is 11 residues. V was clipped by 5 bases and J by 9 bases, with 11 bases between them. CDR3 region: CSAPRLGEQFF. In DNA, the CDR3 is TGCAGTGCTCCCCGACTGGGTGAGCAGTTCTTC.

This rearrangement joins TRBV12-3 or TRBV12-4 to TRBJ2-5; 9 nucleotides line up with TRBD1. The CDR3 extends over 15 amino acids. The J segment lost 4 bases and the V segment lost 5 bases, leaving 8 bases of the junction unmatched. As DNA, the CDR3 is TGTGCCAGCAGTCCAAGGACAGGGGCGGTAGAGACCCAGTACTTC. Translating gives CASSPRTGAVETQYF.

This clonotype was found a few times. The V and J genes are TRBV20-1 and TRBJ2-7, with D tentatively TRBD2 (6 bases). V lost 1 base to trimming and J lost 6 bases, with 16 bases between them. The CDR3 runs 14 residues. The germline CDR1 and CDR2 sequences are DFQATT and SNEGSKA (reference sequence). The CDR3 region has the DNA TGCAGTGCTAGAGGGCAGGGCGGTAGCGGCGAGCAGTACTTC. Amino acid sequence: CSARGQGGSGEQYF.

CDR3 DNA sequence: TGCAGTGCTAGAGATCCTAGCGGGGGGTTGTACGAGCAGTACTTC. Residues: CSARDPSGGLYEQYF. The chain couples TRBV20-1 to TRBJ2-7; 11 bases agree with TRBD2. With V trimmed by 0 bases and J by 4 bases, 5 bases remained unmatched. Germline assignment: CDR1 DFQATT and CDR2 SNEGSKA (reference sequence). The CDR3 is 15 amino acids.

There are a few counts of this clonotype. CDR3 DNA sequence: TGTGCCAGCAGCCCAACACAGGGGGTTCGGGGTGGCTACACCTTC. Translating it yields CASSPTQGVRGGYTF. V is TRBV3-1 and J is TRBJ1-2; TRBD1 matches at 8 bases. The CDR3 loop spans 15 amino acids. Trimming took 4 bases from V and 7 from J; bases not matched to a gene: 11. Germline V CDR1 and CDR2: LGHDT, YNNKEL (reference sequence).

This chain links TRBV20-1 with TRBJ1-5; 9 nucleotides line up with TRBD1. J was trimmed by 6 bases and V by 0 bases; bases with no gene match: 9. Germline CDR1 is DFQATT and CDR2 is SNEGSKA (reference sequence). CDR3 length: 16 residues. The CDR3 DNA follows: TGCAGTGCTAGAGATTTTAGGACAGGGGACGCTCAGCCCCAGCATTTT. Translating it yields CSARDFRTGDAQPQHF.

In this sample, this clonotype turned up a few times. V gene TRBV12-3 or TRBV12-4 combines with J gene TRBJ2-7, with no clear D. Trimming shortened V by 6 bases and J by 0 bases, and 12 bases separated the two germline ends. This CDR3 comprises 14 residues. In DNA form, the CDR3 reads TGTGCCAGCAGACCCACAGTGAGCTCCTACGAGCAGTACTTC. Its protein is CASRPTVSSYEQYF.

This clonotype was counted between two and nine times. The rearrangement links TRBV7-9 to TRBJ2-1; 7 positions agree with TRBD2. From germline, CDR1 is SEHNR and CDR2 FQNEAQ (reference sequence). The CDR3 has 16 residues. V shed 9 bases, J shed 0 bases, and the junction held 11 bases outside the gene matches. CDR3 region: CARMTASGSSYNEQFF. The CDR3 region has the DNA TGTGCCAGAATGACGGCTAGCGGTAGCTCCTACAATGAGCAGTTCTTC. The full variable domain, completed using reference TRBV7-9 and TRBJ2-1, is DTGVSQNPRHKITKRGQNVTFRCDPISEHNRLYWYRQTLGQGPEFLTYFQNEAQLEKSRLLSDRFSAERPKGSFSTLEIQRTEQGDSAMYLCARMTASGSSYNEQFFGPGTRLTVL.

The chain is built from TRBV3-1 and TRBJ1-2; 7 bases are a match to TRBD1. Germline V CDR1 and CDR2: LGHDT, YNNKEL (reference sequence). With V trimmed by 2 bases and J by 3 bases, 9 bases remained unmatched. The CDR3 runs to 16 residues. In nucleotides, the CDR3 is TGTGCCAGCAGCCAAAATCATGGGACAGTGGACTATGGCTACACCTTC. Translation gives CASSQNHGTVDYGYTF. Full variable domain (missing parts from reference TRBV3-1 and TRBJ1-2): DTAVSQTPKYLVTQMGNDKSIKCEQNLGHDTMYWYKQDSKKFLKIMFSYNNKELIINETVPNRFSPKSPDKAHLNLHINSLELGDSAVYFCASSQNHGTVDYGYTFGSGTRLTVV.